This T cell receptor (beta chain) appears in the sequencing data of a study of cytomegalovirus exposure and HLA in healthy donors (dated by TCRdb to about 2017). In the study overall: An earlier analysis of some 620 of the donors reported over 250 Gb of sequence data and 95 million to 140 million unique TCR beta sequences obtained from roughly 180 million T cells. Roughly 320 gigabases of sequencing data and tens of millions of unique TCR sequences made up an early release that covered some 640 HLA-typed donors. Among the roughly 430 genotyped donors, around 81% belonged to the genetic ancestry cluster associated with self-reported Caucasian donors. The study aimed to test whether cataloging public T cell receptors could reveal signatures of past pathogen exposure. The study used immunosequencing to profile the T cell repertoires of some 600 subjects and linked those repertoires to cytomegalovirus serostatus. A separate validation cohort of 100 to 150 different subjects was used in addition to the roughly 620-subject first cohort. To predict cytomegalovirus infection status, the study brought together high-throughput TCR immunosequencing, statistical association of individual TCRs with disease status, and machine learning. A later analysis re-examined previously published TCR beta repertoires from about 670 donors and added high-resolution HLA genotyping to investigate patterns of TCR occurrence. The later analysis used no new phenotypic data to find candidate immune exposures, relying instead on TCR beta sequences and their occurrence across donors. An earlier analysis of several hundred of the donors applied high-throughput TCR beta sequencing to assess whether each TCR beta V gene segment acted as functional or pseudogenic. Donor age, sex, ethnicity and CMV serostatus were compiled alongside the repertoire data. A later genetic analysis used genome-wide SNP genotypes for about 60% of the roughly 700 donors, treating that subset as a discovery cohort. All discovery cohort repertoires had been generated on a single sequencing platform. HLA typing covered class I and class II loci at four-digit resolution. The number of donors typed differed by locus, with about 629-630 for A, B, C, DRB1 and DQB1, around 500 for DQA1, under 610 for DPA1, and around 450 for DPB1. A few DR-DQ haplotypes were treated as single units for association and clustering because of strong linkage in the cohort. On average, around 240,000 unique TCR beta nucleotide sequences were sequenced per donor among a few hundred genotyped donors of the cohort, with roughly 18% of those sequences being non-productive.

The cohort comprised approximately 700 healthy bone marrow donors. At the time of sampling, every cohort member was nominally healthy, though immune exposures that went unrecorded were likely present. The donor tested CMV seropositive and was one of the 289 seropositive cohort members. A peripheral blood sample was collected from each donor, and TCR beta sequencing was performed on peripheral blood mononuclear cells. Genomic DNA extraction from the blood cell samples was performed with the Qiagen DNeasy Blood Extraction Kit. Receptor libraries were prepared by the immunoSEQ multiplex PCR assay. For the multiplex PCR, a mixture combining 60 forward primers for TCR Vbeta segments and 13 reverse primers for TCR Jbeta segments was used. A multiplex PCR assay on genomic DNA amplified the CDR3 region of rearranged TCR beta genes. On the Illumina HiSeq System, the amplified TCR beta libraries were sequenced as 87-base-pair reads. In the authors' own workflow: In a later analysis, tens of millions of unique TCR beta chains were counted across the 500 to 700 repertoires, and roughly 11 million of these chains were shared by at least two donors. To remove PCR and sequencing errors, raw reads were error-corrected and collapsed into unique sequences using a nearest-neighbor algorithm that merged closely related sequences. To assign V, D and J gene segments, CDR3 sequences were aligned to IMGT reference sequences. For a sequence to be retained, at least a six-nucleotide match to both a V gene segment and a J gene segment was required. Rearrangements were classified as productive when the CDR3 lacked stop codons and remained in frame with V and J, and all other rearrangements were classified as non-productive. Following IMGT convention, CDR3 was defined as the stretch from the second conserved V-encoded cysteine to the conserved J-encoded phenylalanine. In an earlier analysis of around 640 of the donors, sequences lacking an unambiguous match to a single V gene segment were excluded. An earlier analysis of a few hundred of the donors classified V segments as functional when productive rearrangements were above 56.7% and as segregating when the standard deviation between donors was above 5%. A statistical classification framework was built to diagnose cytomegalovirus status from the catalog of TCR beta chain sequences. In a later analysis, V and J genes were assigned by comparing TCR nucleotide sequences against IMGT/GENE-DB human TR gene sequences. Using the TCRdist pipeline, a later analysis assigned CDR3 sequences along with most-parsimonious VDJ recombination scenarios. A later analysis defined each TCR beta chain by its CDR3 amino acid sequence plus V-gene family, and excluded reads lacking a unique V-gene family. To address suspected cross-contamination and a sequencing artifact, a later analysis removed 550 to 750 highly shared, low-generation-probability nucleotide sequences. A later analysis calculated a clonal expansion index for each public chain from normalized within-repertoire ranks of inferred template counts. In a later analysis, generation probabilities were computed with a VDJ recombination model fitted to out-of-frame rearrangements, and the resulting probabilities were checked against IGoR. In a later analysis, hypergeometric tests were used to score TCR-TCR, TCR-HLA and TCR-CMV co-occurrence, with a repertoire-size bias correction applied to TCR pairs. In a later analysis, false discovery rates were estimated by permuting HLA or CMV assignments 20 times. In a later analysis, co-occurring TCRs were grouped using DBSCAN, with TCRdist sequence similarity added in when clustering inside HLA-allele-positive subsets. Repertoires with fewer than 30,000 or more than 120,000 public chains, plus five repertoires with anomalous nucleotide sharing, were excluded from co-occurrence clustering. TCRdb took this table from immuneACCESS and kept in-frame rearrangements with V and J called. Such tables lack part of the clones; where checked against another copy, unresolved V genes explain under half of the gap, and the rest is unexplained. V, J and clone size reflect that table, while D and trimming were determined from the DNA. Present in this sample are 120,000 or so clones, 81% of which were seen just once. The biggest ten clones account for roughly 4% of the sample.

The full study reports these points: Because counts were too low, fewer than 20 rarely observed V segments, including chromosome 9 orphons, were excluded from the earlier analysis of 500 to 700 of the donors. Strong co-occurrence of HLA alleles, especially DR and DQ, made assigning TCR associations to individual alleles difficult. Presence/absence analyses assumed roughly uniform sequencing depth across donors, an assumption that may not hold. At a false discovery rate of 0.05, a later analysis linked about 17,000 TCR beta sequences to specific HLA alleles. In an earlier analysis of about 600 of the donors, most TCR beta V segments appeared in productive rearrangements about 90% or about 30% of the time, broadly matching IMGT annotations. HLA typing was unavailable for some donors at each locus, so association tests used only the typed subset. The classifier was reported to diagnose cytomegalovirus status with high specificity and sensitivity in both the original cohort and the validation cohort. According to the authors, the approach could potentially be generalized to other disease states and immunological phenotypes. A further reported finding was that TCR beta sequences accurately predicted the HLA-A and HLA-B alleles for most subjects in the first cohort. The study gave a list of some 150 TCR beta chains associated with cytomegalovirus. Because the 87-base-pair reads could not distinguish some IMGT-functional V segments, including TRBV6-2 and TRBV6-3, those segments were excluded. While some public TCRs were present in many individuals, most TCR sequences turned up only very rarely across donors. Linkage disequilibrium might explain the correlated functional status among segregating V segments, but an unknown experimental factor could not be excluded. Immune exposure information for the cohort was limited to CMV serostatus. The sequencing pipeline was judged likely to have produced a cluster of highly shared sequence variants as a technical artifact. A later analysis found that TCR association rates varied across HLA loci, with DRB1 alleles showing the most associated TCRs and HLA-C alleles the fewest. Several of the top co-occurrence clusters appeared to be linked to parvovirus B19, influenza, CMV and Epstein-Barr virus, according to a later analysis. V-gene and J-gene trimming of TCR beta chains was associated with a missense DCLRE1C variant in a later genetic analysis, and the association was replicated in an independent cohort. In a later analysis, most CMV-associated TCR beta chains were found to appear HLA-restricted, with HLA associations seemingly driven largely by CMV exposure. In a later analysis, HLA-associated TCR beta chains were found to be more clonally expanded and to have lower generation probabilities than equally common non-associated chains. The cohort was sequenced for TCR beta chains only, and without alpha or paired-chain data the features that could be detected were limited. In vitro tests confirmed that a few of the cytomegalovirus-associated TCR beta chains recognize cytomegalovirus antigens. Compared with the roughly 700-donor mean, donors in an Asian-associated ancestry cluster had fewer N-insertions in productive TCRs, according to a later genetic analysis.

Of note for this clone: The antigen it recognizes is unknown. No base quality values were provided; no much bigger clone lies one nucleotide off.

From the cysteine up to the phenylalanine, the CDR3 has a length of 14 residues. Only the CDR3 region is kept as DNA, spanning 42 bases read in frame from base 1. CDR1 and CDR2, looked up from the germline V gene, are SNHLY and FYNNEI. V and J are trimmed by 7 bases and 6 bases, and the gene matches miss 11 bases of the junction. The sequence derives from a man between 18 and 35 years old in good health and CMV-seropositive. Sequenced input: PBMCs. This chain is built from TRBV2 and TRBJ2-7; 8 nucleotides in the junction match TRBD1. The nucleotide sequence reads TGTGCCAGCACGAGGACAGGGAAGGGGCCCGAGCAGTACTTC. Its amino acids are CASTRTGKGPEQYF.